The 20 T cell receptor beta chains listed next were all sequenced from one sample in a study of T cells in women clearing cervical HPV infection. Generated by immunoSEQ multiplex PCR, the TCRdb table keeps only in-frame clones and is missing some. Its listing shows under 50,000 clones. The specimen was blood buffy coat. The origin of the receptors is a woman aged 18-70 years with a cervical HPV16 infection that either progressed to CIN3+ or cleared (not recorded which).

As for this clone: The read ends 3 residues shy of where the CDR3 ends; the end is completed using the germline J gene. The V call is TRBV7-8, the J call TRBJ2-5; D may be TRBD2 (7 bases). This CDR3 has 16 residues. The germline gives CDR1 SGHVS, CDR2 FQNEAQ. Trimming took off 0 bases at V and 1 base at J, with 12 bases between the two ends. The CDR3 loop reads CASSLALGGGQETQYF. The covered CDR3 bases are TGTGCCAGCAGCTTAGCGCTAGGGGGGGGCCAAGAGACC. Supplemented by reference TRBV7-8 and TRBJ2-5, the full variable domain reads GAGVSQSPRYKVAKRGQDVALRCDPISGHVSLFWYQQALGQGPEFLTYFQNEAQLDKSGLPSDRFFAERPEGSVSTLKIQRTQQEDSAVYLCASSLALGGGQETQYFGPGTRLLVL.

Concerning this clone: Sequencing ends 3 residues short of the CDR3 end; the germline J gene provides the rest. The V call is TRBV6-1, the J call TRBJ1-5; D unresolved. From germline, CDR1 is MNHNS and CDR2 SASEGT. Trimming left V 1 base short and J 2 bases short, with 18 bases between. The CDR3 consists of 18 residues. The CDR3 sequence is CASSEVGQAEGGNQPQHF. The sequenced CDR3 bases are TGTGCCAGCAGTGAAGTAGGGCAGGCCGAGGGTGGCAATCAGCCC.

Notes on this clone: The read comes to an end 3 residues before the CDR3 does, leaving the germline J gene to fill in the end. V and J are TRBV20-1 and TRBJ2-5; possibly TRBD2 for D (5 bases). Trimming stripped 3 bases from V and 5 bases from J, with 16 bases between. The CDR3 totals 14 residues. Germline CDR1 DFQATT, CDR2 SNEGSKA (reference sequence). The CDR3 loop reads CSARSQRTGETQYF. The CDR3 bases that were read are TGCAGTGCTAGGTCACAGCGCACGGGGGAGACC.

Details on this clone: The read finishes 3 residues shy of the CDR3 end, and the germline J gene is used to complete it. The gene calls are TRBV6-1 and TRBJ1-3; TRBD1 might be the D (5 bases). The V end lost 2 bases, the J end lost 3 bases, and 8 bases lay between the germline ends. This CDR3 contains 14 residues. Per germline, CDR1 MNHNS and CDR2 SASEGT. The CDR3 sequence: CASSEPGGGNTIYF. The part of the CDR3 DNA that was read is TGTGCCAGCAGTGAACCGGGGGGTGGAAACACC.

Worth noting for this clone: The read terminates 3 residues before the CDR3 end, so the remaining end is supplied by the germline J gene. This chain connects TRBV6-8 to TRBJ2-3; 9 nucleotides agree with TRBD2. V gave up 4 bases and J gave up 3 bases; unmatched junction bases: 14. Germline lookup yields CDR1 MNHGY and CDR2 SAAAGT. CDR3 size: 18 residues. CDR3 DNA, as far as it was read: TGTGCCAGCAGTTGCCTTGGTGAGCGGGGGGTCCAGACAGATACG. Its protein is CASSCLGERGVQTDT. The whole CDR3 protein is CASSCLGERGVQTDTQYF.

As to this clone: The read halts 3 residues ahead of the CDR3 end, with the missing end drawn from the germline J gene. V and J are TRBV5-4 and TRBJ1-2, with TRBD1 as a possible D gene (5 bases). This CDR3 contains 13 residues. Germline V gives CDR1 SGHNT, CDR2 YYREEE (reference sequence). V lost 2 bases to trimming and J lost 2 bases, with 7 bases between them. The CDR3 sequence is CASSFAGNYGYTF. The covered CDR3 bases are TGTGCCAGCAGCTTCGCAGGGAACTATGGC.

Note on this clone: The read terminates 3 residues before the CDR3 end, so the remaining end is supplied by the germline J gene. The chain couples TRBV6-2 or TRBV6-3 to TRBJ2-7; 9 positions match TRBD1. The CDR3 has 16 residues. Germline CDR1 and CDR2: MNHEY and SVGEGT. The J segment lost 2 bases and the V segment lost 2 bases, leaving 7 bases of the junction unmatched. The CDR3 sequence is CASSYPYRGLPYEQYF. The sequenced CDR3 bases are TGTGCCAGCAGTTACCCCTACAGGGGGCTCCCCTACGAG.

In the case of this clone: The read halts 3 residues ahead of the CDR3 end, with the missing end drawn from the germline J gene. This sequence joins TRBV10-1 and TRBJ1-5; D remains unclear. V gave up 2 bases and J gave up 2 bases, with 10 bases separating them. Germline CDR1 WNHNN, CDR2 SYGVQD (reference sequence). The CDR3 consists of 15 residues. Incomplete CDR3 DNA: TGCGCCAGCAGTGAGGGCGGGTCTGGCAATCAGCCC. Translated, it gives CASSEGGSGNQP. The full-length CDR3 reads as CASSEGGSGNQPQHF.

Regarding this clone: The read falls 3 residues short of the CDR3 end, and the missing part is taken from the germline J gene. This rearrangement joins TRBV29-1 to TRBJ2-1; possible D gene TRBD2, 5 bases. Deletions cut 7 bases from V and 6 bases from J, with 10 bases between. Germline assignment: CDR1 SQVTM and CDR2 ANQGSEA. CDR3 size: 11 residues. The covered CDR3 bases are TGCAGCGCCAGTCGGGGCAATGAG. It codes for CSASRGNE. The entire CDR3 is CSASRGNEQFF.

The DNA read from the CDR3 is TGTGCCACCAGCAGAGATCAGGTCGGGGGGACTGAA. Its protein is CATSRDQVGGTE. Given in full, the CDR3 is CATSRDQVGGTEAFF. This sequence joins TRBV15 and TRBJ1-1; the D gene is possibly TRBD1 (5 bases). The read comes to an end 3 residues before the CDR3 does, leaving the germline J gene to fill in the end. Germline V gives CDR1 LNHNV, CDR2 YYDKDF (reference sequence). V dropped 0 bases and J dropped 5 bases, with 13 bases sitting between them. The CDR3 length is 15 residues.

As regards this clone: The read halts 3 residues ahead of the CDR3 end, with the missing end drawn from the germline J gene. The chain links TRBV20-1 to TRBJ2-1, with D perhaps given as TRBD1 or TRBD2 (5 bases each). The V end was cut by 1 base, the J end by 1 base, with 11 bases between. Germline lookup yields CDR1 DFQATT and CDR2 SNEGSKA (reference sequence). This CDR3 comprises 15 residues. The CDR3 loop is CSARGGVRSYNEQFF. CDR3 DNA (partial): TGCAGTGCTAGAGGAGGGGTACGTTCCTACAATGAG.

To note about this clone: The read comes to an end 3 residues before the CDR3 does, leaving the germline J gene to fill in the end. V is TRBV30 and J is TRBJ1-5; a weak D match, TRBD1 (5 bases). Germline V gives CDR1 GTSNPN, CDR2 SVGIG (reference sequence). V lost 5 bases and J 0 bases, leaving 8 bases between the germline ends. The CDR3 runs to 13 residues. The sequenced CDR3 bases are TGTGCCTGGGGACAAAATAGCAATCAGCCC. This gives the protein CAWGQNSNQP. The CDR3, in full, reads CAWGQNSNQPQHF.

As for this clone: The DNA ends 3 residues before the CDR3 does, and the rest of the CDR3 is filled in from the germline J gene. V usage is TRBV11-2 and J usage is TRBJ1-1; no clear D. V gave up 1 base and J gave up 7 bases, with 7 bases separating them. The CDR3 is 12 residues long. Germline V lookup: CDR1 SGHAT, CDR2 FQNNGV. The CDR3 loop is CASSLGHLEAFF. The DNA read from the CDR3 is TGTGCCAGCAGCTTAGGGCACCTTGAA.

The sequenced part of the CDR3 DNA is TGTGCCAGCAGCGCCAAGCGGGGGGGTGGCGGC. Its protein product is CASSAKRGGGG. The full CDR3 is CASSAKRGGGGYTF. This chain connects TRBV7-2 to TRBJ1-2; possible D gene TRBD1, 5 bases. The read halts 3 residues ahead of the CDR3 end, with the missing end drawn from the germline J gene. The CDR3 loop spans 14 amino acids. The germline V gene encodes CDR1 SGHTA and CDR2 FQGNSA.

As for this clone: Read coverage stops 3 residues before the CDR3 terminus; the germline J gene supplies the remainder. The chain uses TRBV5-1 and TRBJ2-7, with D maybe TRBD1 (6 bases). Germline assignment: CDR1 SGHRS and CDR2 YFSETQ. V was pared by 4 bases and J by 0 bases, with 11 bases between. The CDR3 is 14 residues long. The part of the CDR3 DNA that was read is TGCGCCAGCAGCGGGGGCCCGAGCTCCTACGAG. It specifies CASSGGPSSYE. The full CDR3 protein is CASSGGPSSYEQYF. The whole variable domain, filled in from reference TRBV5-1 and TRBJ2-7, reads KAGVTQTPRYLIKTRGQQVTLSCSPISGHRSVSWYQQTPGQGLQFLFEYFSETQRNKGNFPGRFSGRQFSNSRSEMNVSTLELGDSALYLCASSGGPSSYEQYFGPGTRLTVT.

The DNA read from the CDR3 is TGCGCCAGCAGCTTGGATGTTAGCGGGGGGGCGCGAACCGGGGAG. This codes for CASSLDVSGGARTGE. In full, the CDR3 reads CASSLDVSGGARTGELFF. The V gene is TRBV5-1, the J gene TRBJ2-2; TRBD2 aligns across 11 bases. The missing CDR3 end, 3 residues past where the read stops, is filled in from the germline J gene. This CDR3 spans 18 amino acids. Losses at the gene ends were 0 bases for V and 5 bases for J; bases not matched to a gene: 9. In germline, CDR1 is SGHRS, CDR2 YFSETQ. Variable domain in full (rest from reference TRBV5-1 and TRBJ2-2): KAGVTQTPRYLIKTRGQQVTLSCSPISGHRSVSWYQQTPGQGLQFLFEYFSETQRNKGNFPGRFSGRQFSNSRSEMNVSTLELGDSALYLCASSLDVSGGARTGELFFGEGSRLTVL.

Concerning this clone itself: From the germline J gene comes the end of the CDR3, since the read stops 3 residues before it. The chain recombines TRBV7-8 with TRBJ2-2, with a tentative D call TRBD1 (6 bases). Germline V lookup: CDR1 SGHVS, CDR2 FQNEAQ. The CDR3 runs 14 residues. V was clipped by 5 bases and J by 4 bases, with 11 bases between them. Here the CDR3 reads CASSQGSTTGELFF. The part of the CDR3 DNA that was read is TGTGCCAGCAGCCAGGGGTCGACCACCGGGGAG.

With respect to this clone: With the read ending 3 residues before the CDR3 end, the germline J gene is used to fill in that end. The rearrangement joins TRBV5-1 to TRBJ2-1; D possibly corresponds to TRBD2 (5 bases). V shed 3 bases and J shed 7 bases, with 11 bases lying between them. CDR3 length equals 13 residues. Looked up from germline, CDR1 is SGHRS and CDR2 is YFSETQ. CDR3 region: CASSSDSPNEQFF. The DNA read from the CDR3 is TGCGCCAGCAGCTCGGACTCCCCTAATGAG.

Details on this clone: The read is 3 residues too short to cover the CDR3 end, so that end is filled in from the germline J gene. The genes are TRBV10-3 and TRBJ1-2; 10 nucleotides align to TRBD1. The trim removed 0 bases at V and 7 bases at J, leaving 2 bases unmatched. Germline V gene lookup returns CDR1 ENHRY and CDR2 SYGVKD. This CDR3 contains 14 residues. CDR3 bases read: TGTGCCATCAGTGAGTCGGGACAGGGGAGTGGC. It is translated as CAISESGQGSG. The CDR3 reads in full as CAISESGQGSGYTF.

Concerning this clone itself: The read ends 3 residues shy of where the CDR3 ends; the end is completed using the germline J gene. This chain links TRBV29-1 with TRBJ2-7; 8 bases agree with TRBD1. Trimming cost V 1 base and J 5 bases; bases outside gene matches: 4. The CDR3 is made up of 13 amino acids. The germline V gene encodes CDR1 SQVTM and CDR2 ANQGSEA. CDR3 DNA, as far as it was read: TGCAGCGTTGAAGGACAGGGGAGGAACGAG. The encoded protein is CSVEGQGRNE. The complete CDR3 sequence is CSVEGQGRNEQYF.